A single T cell receptor (beta chain) is shown here with its context. The antigen remains unidentified. Treatment noted: 15 to 20 received Ad26.COV2.S at low or high dose, single or two shots; 5 received placebo; per-sample allocation not given. After the first vaccine or placebo injection, samples were drawn on day 63. Profiling relied on immunoSEQ multiplex PCR, and the TCRdb table lists in-frame clones only, not all of them. Found here are some 390,000 clones, approximately 90% of them singletons; the top ten hold roughly 3%. These data come from a study of Ad26.COV2.S vaccination and SARS-CoV-2 variants. V was cut by 0 bases and J by 0 bases, with 16 bases left in between. The CDR3 sequence is 18 residues long. The germline CDR1 and CDR2 sequences are SGHTS and YDEGEE. Findings of the study overall: Reportedly, spike-specific CD8+ and CD4+ T cell responses achieved substantial breadth once vaccination had taken place. Vaccine and placebo groups showed comparable non-spike TCR breadth.

The sample here was peripheral blood, taken in a trial of Ad26.COV2.S vaccine versus placebo. The TCR originated in a person aged 18-60 years who received the Ad26.COV2.S COVID-19 vaccine or a placebo. The V call is TRBV5-8, the J call TRBJ1-3; D is undetermined. The CDR3 sequence: CASSLDSRALFSGNTIYF. CDR3 in DNA: TGTGCCAGCAGCTTGGATTCCAGAGCCCTTTTCTCTGGAAACACCATATATTTT.